This T cell receptor (beta chain) was recovered during a study of blood T cell repertoires in COVID-19. About the research overall: T cells, B-cell-depleted T cells, or PBMCs supplied cDNA or gDNA.

Unmatched junction bases numbered 10, after V lost 2 bases and J lost 7 bases. The CDR3 spans 16 residues. Germline V lookup: CDR1 MGHRA, CDR2 YSYEKL. Original handling: Counts of nucleated cells, estimated from reference gene primer amplification, were obtained. Sequencing used immunoSEQ multiplex PCR; TCRdb keeps in-frame clones, though not all of them. V and J calls and clone size are copied from that table; D and trimming were computed from the DNA. Of around 180,000 clones listed, about 74% are singletons. This clone was counted only a few times. The TCR was taken from a woman older than 75 with acute or convalescent COVID-19. Sequenced material: peripheral blood. This chain uses TRBV4-1 with TRBJ2-1, with 8 bases fitting TRBD2. The CDR3 DNA is TGCGCCAGCAGCCAAAACCCCAGCGGGAGTGAAAATGAGCAGTTCTTC. Its protein is CASSQNPSGSENEQFF.